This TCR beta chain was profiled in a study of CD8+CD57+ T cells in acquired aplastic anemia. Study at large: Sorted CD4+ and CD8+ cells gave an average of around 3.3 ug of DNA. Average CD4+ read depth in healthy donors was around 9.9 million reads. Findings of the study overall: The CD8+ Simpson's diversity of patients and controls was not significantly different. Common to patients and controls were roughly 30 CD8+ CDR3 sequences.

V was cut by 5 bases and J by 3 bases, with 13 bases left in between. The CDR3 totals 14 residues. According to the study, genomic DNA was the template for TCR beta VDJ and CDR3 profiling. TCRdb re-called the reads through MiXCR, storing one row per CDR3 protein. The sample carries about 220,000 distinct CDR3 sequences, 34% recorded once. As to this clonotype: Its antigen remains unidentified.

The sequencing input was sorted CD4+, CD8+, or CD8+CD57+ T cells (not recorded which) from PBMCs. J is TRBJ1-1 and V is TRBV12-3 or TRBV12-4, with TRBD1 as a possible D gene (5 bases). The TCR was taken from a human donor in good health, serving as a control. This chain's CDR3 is CASSRRVGDTEAFF. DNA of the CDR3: TGTGCCAGCAGTCGCAGGGTCGGGGACACTGAAGCTTTCTTT.